This T cell receptor beta chain was identified during a study of shared clonotypes between healthy human individuals. Study outcomes and limitations: The represented genetic and exposure-history diversity was limited by the small number of donors. With a few donors compared, 5% to 5.5% of naive CD4 clonotypes were shared. Relative to memory subsets, naive subsets generally showed larger estimated richness.

In the case of this clone: Its specificity is not known.

Libraries were prepared by immunoSEQ multiplex PCR; TCRdb keeps only in-frame clonotypes and omits some of them. The sample yields about 820,000 clones, approximately 92% seen once. CD45RO-negative cells were positively selected for CCR7, leaving out terminally differentiated effector memory CD45RA+ cells. Caucasian adults living in Nashville, Tennessee, provided all samples. CDR3 length: 15 residues. Germline V gene data show CDR1 as MDHEN and CDR2 as SYDVKM. Trimming shortened V by 5 bases and J by 8 bases, and 18 bases separated the two germline ends. The V call is TRBV28, the J call TRBJ1-4; D not resolved. The sequenced sample consisted of naive CD8+ T cells sorted from blood. The sequence was obtained from a man aged 30 to 45 in good health. The CDR3 here is CASSPPDDPEEKLFF. The DNA for the CDR3 is TGTGCCAGCAGTCCCCCGGACGACCCTGAGGAAAAACTGTTTTTT.